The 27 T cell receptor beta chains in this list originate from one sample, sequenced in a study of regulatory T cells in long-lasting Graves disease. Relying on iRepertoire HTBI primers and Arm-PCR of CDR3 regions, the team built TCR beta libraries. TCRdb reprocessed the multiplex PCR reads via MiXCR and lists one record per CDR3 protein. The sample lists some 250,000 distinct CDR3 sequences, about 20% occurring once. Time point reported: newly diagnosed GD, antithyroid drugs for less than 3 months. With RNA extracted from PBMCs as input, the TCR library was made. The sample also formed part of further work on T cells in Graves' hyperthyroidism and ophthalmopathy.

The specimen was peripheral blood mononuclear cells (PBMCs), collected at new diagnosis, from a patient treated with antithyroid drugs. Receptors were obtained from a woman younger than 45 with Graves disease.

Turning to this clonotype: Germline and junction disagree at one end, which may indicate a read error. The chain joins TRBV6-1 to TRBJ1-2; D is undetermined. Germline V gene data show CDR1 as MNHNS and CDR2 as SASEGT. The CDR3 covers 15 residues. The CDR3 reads CASSKASYRNYGYTF. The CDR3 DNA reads TGTGCCAGCAGTAAAGCCTCGTACCGAAACTATGGCTACACCTTC.

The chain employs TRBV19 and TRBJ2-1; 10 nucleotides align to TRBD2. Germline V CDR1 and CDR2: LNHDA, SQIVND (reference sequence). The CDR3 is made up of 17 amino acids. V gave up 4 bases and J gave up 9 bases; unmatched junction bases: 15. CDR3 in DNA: TGTGCCAGTAGTAGGGGGTTGTGGACTAGCGGTTCCAGTGAGCAGTTCTTC. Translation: CASSRGLWTSGSSEQFF.

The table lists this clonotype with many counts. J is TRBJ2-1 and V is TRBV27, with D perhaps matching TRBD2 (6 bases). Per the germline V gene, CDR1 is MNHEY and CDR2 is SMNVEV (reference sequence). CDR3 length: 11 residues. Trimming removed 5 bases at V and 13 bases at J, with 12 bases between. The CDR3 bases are TGTGCCAGCAGTGCGGGGTCGCGACAGTTCTTC. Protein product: CASSAGSRQFF.

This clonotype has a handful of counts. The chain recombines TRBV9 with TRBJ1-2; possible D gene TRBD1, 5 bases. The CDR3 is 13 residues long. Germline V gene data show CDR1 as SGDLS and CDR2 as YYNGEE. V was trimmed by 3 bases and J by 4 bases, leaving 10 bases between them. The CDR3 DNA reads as TGTGCCAGCAGCGCCGACAGCTTCTATGGCTACACCTTC. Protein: CASSADSFYGYTF.

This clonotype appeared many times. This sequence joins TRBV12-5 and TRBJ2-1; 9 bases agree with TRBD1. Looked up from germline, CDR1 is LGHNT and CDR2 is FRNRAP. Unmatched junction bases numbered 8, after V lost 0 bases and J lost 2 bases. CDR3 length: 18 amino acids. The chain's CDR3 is CASGLVRGTGQAYNEQFF. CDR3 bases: TGTGCTAGTGGTTTGGTACGGGGGACAGGGCAGGCCTACAATGAGCAGTTCTTC.

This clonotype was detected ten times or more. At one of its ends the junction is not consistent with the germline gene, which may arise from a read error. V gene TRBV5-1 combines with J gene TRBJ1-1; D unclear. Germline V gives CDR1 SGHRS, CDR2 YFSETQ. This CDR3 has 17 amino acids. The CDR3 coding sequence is TGCACCAGCAGCTCGTCCCAGGCCGGGATCGTGAACACTGAAGCTTTCTTT. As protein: CTSSSSQAGIVNTEAFF.

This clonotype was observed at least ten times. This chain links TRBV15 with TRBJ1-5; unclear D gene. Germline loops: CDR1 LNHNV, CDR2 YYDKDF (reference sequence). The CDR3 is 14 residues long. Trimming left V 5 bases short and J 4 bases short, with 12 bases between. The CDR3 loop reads CATSGLGGNQPQHF. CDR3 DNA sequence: TGTGCCACCAGCGGTCTGGGAGGGAATCAGCCCCAGCATTTT.

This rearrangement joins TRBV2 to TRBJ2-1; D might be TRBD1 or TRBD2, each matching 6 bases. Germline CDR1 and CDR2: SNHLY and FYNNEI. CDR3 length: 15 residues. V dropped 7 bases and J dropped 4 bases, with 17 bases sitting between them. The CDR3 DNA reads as TGTGCCAGCACCTTAGGGGGGTCGGTGTACAATGAGCAGTTCTTC. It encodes CASTLGGSVYNEQFF.

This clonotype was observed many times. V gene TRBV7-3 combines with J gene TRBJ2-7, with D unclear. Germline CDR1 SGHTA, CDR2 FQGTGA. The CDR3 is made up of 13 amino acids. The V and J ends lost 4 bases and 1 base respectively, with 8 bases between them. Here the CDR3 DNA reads TGTGCCAGCAGCTCGCGAGGTTCCTACGAGCAGTACTTC. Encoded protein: CASSSRGSYEQYF.

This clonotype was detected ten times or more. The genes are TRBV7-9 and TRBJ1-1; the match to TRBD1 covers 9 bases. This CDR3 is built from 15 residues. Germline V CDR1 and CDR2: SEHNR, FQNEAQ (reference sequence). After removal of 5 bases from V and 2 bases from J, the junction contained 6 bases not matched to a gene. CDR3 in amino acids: CASSPGTGFNTEAFF. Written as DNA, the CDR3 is TGTGCCAGCAGCCCCGGGACAGGGTTCAACACTGAAGCTTTCTTT.

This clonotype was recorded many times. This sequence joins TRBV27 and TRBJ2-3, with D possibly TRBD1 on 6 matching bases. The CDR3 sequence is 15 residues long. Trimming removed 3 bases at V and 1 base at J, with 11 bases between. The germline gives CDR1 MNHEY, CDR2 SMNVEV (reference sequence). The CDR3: CASSFLQGGTDTQYF. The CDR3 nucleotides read TGTGCCAGCAGTTTTTTACAGGGCGGCACAGATACGCAGTATTTT.

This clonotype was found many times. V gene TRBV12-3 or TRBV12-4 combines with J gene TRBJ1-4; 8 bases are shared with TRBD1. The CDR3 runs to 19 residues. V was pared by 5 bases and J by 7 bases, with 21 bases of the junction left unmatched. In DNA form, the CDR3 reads TGTGCCAGCAGTCCCGAAATTTGGACAGGGACCATCGGTGGTGAAAAACTGTTTTTT. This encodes CASSPEIWTGTIGGEKLFF.

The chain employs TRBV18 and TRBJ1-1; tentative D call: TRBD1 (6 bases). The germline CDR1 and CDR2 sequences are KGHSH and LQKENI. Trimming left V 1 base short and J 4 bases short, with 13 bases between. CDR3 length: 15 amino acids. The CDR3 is CASSPQGGGTTEAFF. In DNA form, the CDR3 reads TGTGCCAGCTCACCACAAGGGGGAGGGACCACTGAAGCTTTCTTT.

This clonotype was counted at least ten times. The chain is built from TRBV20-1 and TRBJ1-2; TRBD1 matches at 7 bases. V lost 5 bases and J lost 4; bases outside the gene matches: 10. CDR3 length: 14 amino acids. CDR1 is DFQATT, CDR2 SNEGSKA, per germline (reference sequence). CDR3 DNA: TGCAGTGCTGACTCGACAGGGTTGGGCTATGGCTACACCTTC. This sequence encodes CSADSTGLGYGYTF.

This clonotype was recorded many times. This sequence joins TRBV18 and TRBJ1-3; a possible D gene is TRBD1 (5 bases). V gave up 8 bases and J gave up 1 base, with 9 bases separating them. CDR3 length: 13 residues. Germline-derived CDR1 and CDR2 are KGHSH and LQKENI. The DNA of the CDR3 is TGTGCCAGCAGTAGGGGTTCTGGAAACACCATATATTTT. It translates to CASSRGSGNTIYF.

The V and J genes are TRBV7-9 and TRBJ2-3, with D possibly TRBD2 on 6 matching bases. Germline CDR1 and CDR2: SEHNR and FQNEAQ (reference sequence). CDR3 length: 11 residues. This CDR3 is CATGETDTQYF. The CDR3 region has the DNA TGTGCTACGGGGGAAACAGATACGCAGTATTTT.

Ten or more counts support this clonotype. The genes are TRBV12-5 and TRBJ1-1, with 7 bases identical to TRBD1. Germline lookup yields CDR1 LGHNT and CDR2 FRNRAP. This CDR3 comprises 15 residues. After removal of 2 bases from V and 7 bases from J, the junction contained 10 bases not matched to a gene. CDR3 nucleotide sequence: TGTGCTAGTGGTTTGATGCAGGGGGGACTCGGTGAAGCTTTCTTT. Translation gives CASGLMQGGLGEAFF.

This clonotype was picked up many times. CDR3 DNA sequence: TGTGCCACCAGAAACCGGACAGGATCCTATTACAATGAGCAGTTCTTC. Translation gives CATRNRTGSYYNEQFF. V gene TRBV15 combines with J gene TRBJ2-1; 7 bases map to TRBD1. The J segment lost 4 bases and the V segment lost 6 bases, leaving 12 bases of the junction unmatched. The CDR3 loop spans 16 amino acids. Germline assignment: CDR1 LNHNV and CDR2 YYDKDF (reference sequence).

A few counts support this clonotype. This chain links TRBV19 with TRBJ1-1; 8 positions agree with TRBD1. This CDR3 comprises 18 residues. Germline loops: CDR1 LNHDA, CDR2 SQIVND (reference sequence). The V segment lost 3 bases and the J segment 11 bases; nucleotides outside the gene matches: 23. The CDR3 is CASSISRLGAVNWTGAFF. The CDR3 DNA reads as TGTGCCAGTAGTATTTCTCGGCTCGGGGCCGTAAACTGGACAGGGGCTTTCTTT.

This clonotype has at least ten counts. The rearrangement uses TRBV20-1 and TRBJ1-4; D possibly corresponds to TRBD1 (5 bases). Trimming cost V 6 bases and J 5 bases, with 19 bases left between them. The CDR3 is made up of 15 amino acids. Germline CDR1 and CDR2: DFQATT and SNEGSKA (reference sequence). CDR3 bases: TGCAGTGCAACCCACCCGACAGCCATGAATGAAAAACTGTTTTTT. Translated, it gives CSATHPTAMNEKLFF.

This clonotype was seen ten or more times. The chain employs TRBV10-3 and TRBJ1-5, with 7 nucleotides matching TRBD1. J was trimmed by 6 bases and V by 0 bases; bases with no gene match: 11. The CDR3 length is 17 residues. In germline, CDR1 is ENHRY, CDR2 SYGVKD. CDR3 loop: CAISESGGRGAVQPQHF. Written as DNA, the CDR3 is TGTGCCATCAGTGAGTCGGGGGGCAGGGGGGCGGTTCAGCCCCAGCATTTT.

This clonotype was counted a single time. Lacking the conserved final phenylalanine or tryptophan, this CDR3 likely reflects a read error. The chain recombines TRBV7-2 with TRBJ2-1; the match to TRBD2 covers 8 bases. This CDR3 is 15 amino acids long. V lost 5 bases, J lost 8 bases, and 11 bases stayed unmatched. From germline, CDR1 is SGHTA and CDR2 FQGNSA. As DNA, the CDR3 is TGTGCCAGCAGCCGATGGACTAGCCAAGGGGATGAGCAGTTCCTC. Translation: CASSRWTSQGDEQFL.

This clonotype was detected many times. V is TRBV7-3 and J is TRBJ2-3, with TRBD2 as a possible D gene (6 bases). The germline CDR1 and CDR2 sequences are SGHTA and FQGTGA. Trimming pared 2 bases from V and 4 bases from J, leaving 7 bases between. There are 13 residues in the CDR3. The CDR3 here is CASSLAGSDTQYF. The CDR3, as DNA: TGTGCCAGCAGCTTAGCGGGGTCAGATACGCAGTATTTT.

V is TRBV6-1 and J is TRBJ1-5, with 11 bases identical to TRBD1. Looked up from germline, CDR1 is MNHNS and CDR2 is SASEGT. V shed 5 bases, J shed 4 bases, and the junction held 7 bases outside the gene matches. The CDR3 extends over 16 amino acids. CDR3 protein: CASSPTGQGANQPQHF. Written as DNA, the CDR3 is TGTGCCAGCAGTCCTACCGGACAGGGGGCTAATCAGCCCCAGCATTTT.

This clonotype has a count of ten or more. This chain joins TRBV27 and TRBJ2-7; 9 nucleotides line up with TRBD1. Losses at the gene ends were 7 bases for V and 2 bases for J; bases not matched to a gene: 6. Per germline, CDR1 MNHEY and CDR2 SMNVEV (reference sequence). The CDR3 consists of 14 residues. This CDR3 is CASTSGTGPYEQYF. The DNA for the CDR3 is TGTGCCAGCACCTCCGGGACAGGGCCCTACGAGCAGTACTTC.

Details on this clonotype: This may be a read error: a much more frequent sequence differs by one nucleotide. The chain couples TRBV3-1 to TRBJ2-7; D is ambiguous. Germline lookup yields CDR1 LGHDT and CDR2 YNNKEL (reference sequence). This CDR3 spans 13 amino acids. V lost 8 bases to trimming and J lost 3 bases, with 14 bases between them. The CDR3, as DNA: TGTGCCAGCTCCTCCAGCCGCAGCTACGAGCAGTACTTC. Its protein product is CASSSSRSYEQYF.

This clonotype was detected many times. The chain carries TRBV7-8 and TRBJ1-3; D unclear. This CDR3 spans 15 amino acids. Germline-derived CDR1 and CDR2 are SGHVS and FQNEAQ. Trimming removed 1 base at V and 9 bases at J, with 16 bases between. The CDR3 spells CASSLEHPSGSTIYF. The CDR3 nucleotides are TGTGCCAGCAGCTTAGAGCACCCCTCTGGGAGCACCATATATTTT.